A selection of T cell receptor beta chains follows, all from one sample in a study of T-cell reconstitution after alpha-beta-depleted transplantation in children. TCRdb reprocessed the PCR reads via MiXCR and lists one record per CDR3 protein. The sample carries roughly 500,000 distinct CDR3 sequences, roughly a tenth recorded once. This sample comprised PBMCs, obtained before TCRalphabeta/CD19-depleted stem cell transplant. The receptors were gathered from a child aged 2 to 10 with inherited bone marrow failure, due to receive a stem cell transplant. CDR3s include the opening cysteine and the closing phenylalanine or tryptophan. D genes are given only for firm matches. Not all rows give a size; the values are once, few, many and, for expanded clones, a class.

D gene	V gene	clone size	J gene	CDR3 protein	CDR3 DNA
.	TRBV7-9	many	TRBJ1-4	CASSPNAAGGEKLFF	TGTGCCAGCAGCCCAAATGCTGCTGGGGGTGAAAAACTGTTTTTT
.	TRBV11-3	.	TRBJ2-1	CASSLGCAYEQFF	TGTGCCAGCAGCTTAGGGTGCGCGTATGAGCAGTTCTTC
.	TRBV5-6	few	TRBJ1-2	CASSLGDYNYGYTF	TGTGCCAGCAGCTTGGGGGATTACAACTATGGCTACACCTTC
TRBD2	TRBV5-1	many	TRBJ2-5	CASSVGLADLYQETQYF	TGCGCCAGCAGCGTGGGACTAGCGGACCTGTACCAAGAGACCCAGTACTTC
TRBD1	TRBV27	many	TRBJ1-2	CASSPRQGPYGYTF	TGTGCCAGCAGCCCACGACAGGGGCCCTATGGCTACACCTTC
.	TRBV5-1	.	TRBJ2-7	CASSVDEQYF	TGCGCCAGCAGCGTCGACGAGCAGTACTTC
TRBD1	TRBV7-8	.	TRBJ2-1	CASSYRDRLNIEQFF	TGTGCCAGCAGCTACCGGGACAGGTTGAATATTGAGCAGTTCTTC
TRBD2	TRBV20-1	many	TRBJ2-7	CSAYSGNSYEQYF	TGCAGTGCCTATAGCGGGAACTCCTACGAGCAGTACTTC
.	TRBV29-1	many	TRBJ2-1	CSVVRASYNEQFF	TGCAGCGTTGTACGAGCTTCCTACAATGAGCAGTTCTTC
.	TRBV5-1	few	TRBJ1-6	CASSPGGHLYSPLHF	TGCGCCAGCAGCCCGGGGGGACACCTTTATTCACCCCTCCACTTT
.	TRBV4-3	many	TRBJ2-7	CASSLTTVRGGYEQYF	TGCGCCAGCAGCCTTACAACCGTTAGGGGCGGTTACGAGCAGTACTTC
.	TRBV12-3/TRBV12-4	many	TRBJ2-1	CASSGQTRLGNNEQFF	TGTGCCAGCAGTGGACAGACTAGGTTGGGTAACAATGAGCAGTTCTTC
TRBD1	TRBV6-2/TRBV6-3	.	TRBJ2-7	CASSYPTGGYYEQYF	TGTGCCAGCAGTTACCCGACAGGGGGGTACTACGAGCAGTACTTC
TRBD1	TRBV6-1	many	TRBJ2-7	CASKGDRGPWEQYF	TGTGCCAGCAAAGGGGACAGGGGGCCCTGGGAGCAGTACTTC
.	TRBV4-1	few	TRBJ1-4	CASSQENQGRATNEKLFF	TGCGCCAGCAGCCAAGAGAACCAGGGCCGTGCAACTAATGAAAAACTGTTTTTT
.	TRBV6-2/TRBV6-3	many	TRBJ2-1	CASSYAGNEQFF	TGTGCCAGCAGTTACGCGGGCAATGAGCAGTTCTTC
.	TRBV6-5	.	TRBJ1-1	CASSSDINPGAEAFF	TGTGCCAGCAGTTCGGACATAAATCCCGGGGCTGAAGCTTTCTTT
.	TRBV4-2	few	TRBJ2-3	CASSPRTFPDTQYF	TGTGCCAGCAGCCCCAGGACTTTCCCAGATACGCAGTATTTT
TRBD2	TRBV12-3/TRBV12-4	many	TRBJ2-7	CASSLVPSGRAHEQYF	TGTGCCAGCAGTTTAGTGCCTAGCGGGAGGGCCCACGAGCAGTACTTC
TRBD1	TRBV12-3/TRBV12-4	many	TRBJ1-2	CASSVRGRLYGYTF	TGTGCCAGCAGTGTCAGGGGGCGGCTCTATGGCTACACCTTC
.	TRBV27	many	TRBJ1-2	CASSFARGGYGYTF	TGTGCCAGCAGTTTTGCCCGAGGGGGATATGGCTACACCTTC
TRBD2	TRBV4-3	many	TRBJ2-7	CASSQAGGSYEQYF	TGCGCCAGCAGCCAAGCGGGGGGCTCCTACGAGCAGTACTTC
.	TRBV28	many	TRBJ2-7	CASSKDYPYQYEQYF	TGTGCCAGCAGCAAAGACTACCCTTACCAATACGAGCAGTACTTC
.	TRBV2	many	TRBJ2-1	CASSAGFEQFF	TGTGCCAGCAGTGCCGGGTTTGAGCAGTTCTTC
.	TRBV12-3/TRBV12-4	many	TRBJ1-5	CASLPSGGTQHF	TGTGCCAGCCTCCCTTCCGGGGGAACCCAGCATTTT
TRBD2	TRBV27	many	TRBJ2-6	CASSFRGLNSGANVLTF	TGTGCCAGCAGTTTTAGGGGACTAAACTCTGGGGCCAACGTCCTGACTTTC
.	TRBV12-3/TRBV12-4	many	TRBJ1-2	CASSPDRSGQTGNYGYTF	TGTGCCAGCAGTCCCGACCGGAGTGGCCAGACTGGAAACTATGGCTACACCTTC
.	TRBV5-1	few	TRBJ2-7	CASSRDRPSPYEQYF	TGCGCCAGCAGCCGAGACAGGCCGAGCCCCTACGAGCAGTACTTC
TRBD2	TRBV18	many	TRBJ2-2	CASSPGLATTGELFF	TGTGCCAGCTCACCGGGACTAGCAACTACCGGGGAGCTGTTTTTT
TRBD2	TRBV5-5	.	TRBJ2-1	CASSLAELAGQFF	TGTGCCAGCAGCTTGGCCGAGCTAGCGGGGCAGTTCTTC
.	TRBV29-1	few	TRBJ2-1	CSVGGDVRGSYNEQFF	TGCAGCGTTGGAGGGGACGTAAGGGGCTCCTACAATGAGCAGTTCTTC
.	TRBV5-1	many	TRBJ1-6	CASSFGSHNSPLHF	TGCGCCAGCAGCTTCGGCAGTCATAATTCACCCCTCCACTTT
.	TRBV7-2	many	TRBJ2-1	CASTFDEYNEQFF	TGTGCCAGCACTTTCGATGAATACAATGAGCAGTTCTTC
.	TRBV27	many	TRBJ2-1	CASSLSPGTNNEQFF	TGTGCCAGCAGCCTAAGTCCCGGGACGAACAATGAGCAGTTCTTC
TRBD2	TRBV7-2	.	TRBJ2-7	CASSIRTRTYEEQYF	TGTGCCAGCAGCATCAGGACTAGGACCTACGAAGAGCAGTACTTC
TRBD2	TRBV28	many	TRBJ2-3	CASTKRSWRTSGRMSTDTQYF	TGTGCCAGCACCAAGCGGTCGTGGCGGACTAGCGGGAGAATGAGCACAGATACGCAGTATTTT
.	TRBV20-1	many	TRBJ2-5	CSAELSQETQYF	TGCAGTGCTGAACTAAGCCAAGAGACCCAGTACTTC
TRBD2	TRBV12-3/TRBV12-4	many	TRBJ2-1	CASSLLLLAGNEQFF	TGTGCCAGCAGTTTGCTCCTCCTAGCGGGAAATGAGCAGTTCTTC
TRBD1	TRBV29-1	many	TRBJ1-2	CSVESRGQDYGYTF	TGCAGCGTTGAAAGCAGGGGGCAAGACTATGGCTACACCTTC
TRBD2	TRBV4-1	many	TRBJ2-1	CASSQDPAGAYNEQFF	TGCGCCAGCAGCCAAGATCCCGCGGGGGCCTACAATGAGCAGTTCTTC
.	TRBV12-3/TRBV12-4	few	TRBJ1-3	CASSLAGVTIYF	TGTGCCAGCAGTTTAGCAGGGGTCACCATATATTTT
.	TRBV20-1	few	TRBJ2-5	CSANSGLILETQYF	TGCAGTGCTAATAGCGGTCTTATTTTGGAGACCCAGTACTTC
.	TRBV5-4	many	TRBJ1-5	CASSSGHLLRESNQPQHF	TGTGCCAGCAGCTCGGGACACCTACTAAGGGAGAGCAATCAGCCCCAGCATTTT
.	TRBV19	many	TRBJ1-2	CASTPGANGYTF	TGTGCCAGTACCCCCGGAGCCAATGGCTACACCTTC
.	TRBV5-6	many	TRBJ2-7	CASSLEKGFSYEQYF	TGTGCCAGCAGCTTGGAGAAGGGTTTCTCCTACGAGCAGTACTTC
.	TRBV27	few	TRBJ2-3	CASSPRGSTDTQYF	TGTGCCTCCAGCCCAAGGGGTAGCACAGATACGCAGTATTTT
.	TRBV12-3/TRBV12-4	.	TRBJ1-5	CASSFRAWGEDSNQPQHF	TGTGCCAGCAGTTTTCGGGCGTGGGGGGAGGACAGCAATCAGCCCCAGCATTTT
TRBD2	TRBV11-2	.	TRBJ2-1	CASSPRGGGSPANEQFF	TGTGCCAGCAGCCCCCGGGGGGGCGGGAGCCCCGCGAATGAGCAGTTCTTC
.	TRBV29-1	.	TRBJ1-2	CSVEGLQGDYGYTF	TGCAGCGTTGAAGGTCTACAGGGAGACTATGGCTACACCTTC
TRBD2	TRBV5-6	few	TRBJ2-1	CASSVWASGRYNEQFF	TGTGCCAGCAGCGTCTGGGCTAGCGGGAGATACAATGAGCAGTTCTTC
.	TRBV11-2	many	TRBJ1-4	CASSSPVRKLFF	TGTGCCAGCAGCTCGCCCGTCCGAAAACTGTTTTTT
.	TRBV5-1	many	TRBJ1-1	CASSFGGNAEAFF	TGCGCCAGCAGCTTCGGGGGCAACGCTGAAGCTTTCTTT
.	TRBV2	.	TRBJ2-3	CASSPRRDTQYF	TGTGCCAGCAGCCCTCGAAGGGATACGCAGTATTTT